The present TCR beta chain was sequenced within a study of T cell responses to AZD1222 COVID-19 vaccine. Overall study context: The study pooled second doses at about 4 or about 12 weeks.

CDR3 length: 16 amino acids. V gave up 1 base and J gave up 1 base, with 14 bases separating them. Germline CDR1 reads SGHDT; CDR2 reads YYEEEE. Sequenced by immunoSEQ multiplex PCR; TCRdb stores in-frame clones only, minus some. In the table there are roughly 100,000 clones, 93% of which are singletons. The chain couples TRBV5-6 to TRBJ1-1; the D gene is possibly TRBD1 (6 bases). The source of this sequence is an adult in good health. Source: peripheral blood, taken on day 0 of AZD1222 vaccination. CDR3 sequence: CASSLFFRGPNTEAFF. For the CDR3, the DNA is TGTGCCAGCAGCTTGTTTTTCAGGGGACCGAACACTGAAGCTTTCTTT.